This note documents a single T cell receptor (beta chain) sequence. Its antigen is still unknown. Hyperthyroidism of Graves' type that showed no ophthalmopathy progression within 18 months was stable. Source material for PBMCs was roughly 10 ml fresh peripheral blood. It was RNA transcripts that yielded the amplified TCR beta CDR3 regions. HTBI primers drove first-round RT-PCR of the TCR CDR3. TCRdb processed the multiplex PCR reads anew with MiXCR; each CDR3 protein has one entry. The repertoire holds 650,000 to 750,000 distinct CDR3 sequences, with about 15% as singletons. The sample is drawn from a study of T cells in Graves' hyperthyroidism and ophthalmopathy. Looking at the study overall: It was at initial diagnosis, before any treatment, that peripheral blood was collected. Whole-study results and caveats: Blood shared most expanded thyroid clonotypes above 0.001.

Sequenced sample: blood. The receptor was derived from a woman aged 18-29 years with Graves' hyperthyroidism.

CDR3 nucleotide sequence: TGCAGCGTTGAAGGGACAGGGAGCAGCCTCTACGAGCAGTACTTC. Translating it yields CSVEGTGSSLYEQYF. The chain joins TRBV29-1 to TRBJ2-7, with TRBD1 matching 8 bases. Looked up from germline, CDR1 is SQVTM and CDR2 is ANQGSEA. The V and J ends lost 1 base and 3 bases, in that order; junction bases with no gene match: 8. The CDR3 is 15 amino acids.